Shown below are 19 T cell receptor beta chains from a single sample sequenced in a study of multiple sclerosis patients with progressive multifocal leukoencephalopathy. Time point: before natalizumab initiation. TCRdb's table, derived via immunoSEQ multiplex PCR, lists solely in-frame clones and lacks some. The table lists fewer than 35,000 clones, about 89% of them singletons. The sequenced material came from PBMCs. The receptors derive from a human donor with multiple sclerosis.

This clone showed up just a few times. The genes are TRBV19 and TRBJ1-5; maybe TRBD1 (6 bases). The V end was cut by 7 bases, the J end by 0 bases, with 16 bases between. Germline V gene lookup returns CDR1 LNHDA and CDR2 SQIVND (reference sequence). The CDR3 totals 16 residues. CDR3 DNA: TGTGCCAGTAAGACACAGGGCGAGTATAGCAATCAGCCCCAGCATTTT. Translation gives CASKTQGEYSNQPQHF.

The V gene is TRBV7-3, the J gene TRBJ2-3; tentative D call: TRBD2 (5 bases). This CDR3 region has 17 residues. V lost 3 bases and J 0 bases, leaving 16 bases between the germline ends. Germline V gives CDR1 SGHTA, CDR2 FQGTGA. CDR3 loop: CASSFSGNLHSTDTQYF. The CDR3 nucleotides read TGTGCCAGCAGCTTTTCGGGAAACCTTCATAGCACAGATACGCAGTATTTT.

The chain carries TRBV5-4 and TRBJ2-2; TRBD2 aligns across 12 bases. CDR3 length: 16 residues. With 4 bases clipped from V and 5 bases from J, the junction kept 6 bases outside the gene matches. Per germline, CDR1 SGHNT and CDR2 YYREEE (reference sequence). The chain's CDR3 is CASSTPSGRDTGELFF. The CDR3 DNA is TGTGCCAGCAGCACCCCTAGCGGGAGGGATACCGGGGAGCTGTTTTTT.

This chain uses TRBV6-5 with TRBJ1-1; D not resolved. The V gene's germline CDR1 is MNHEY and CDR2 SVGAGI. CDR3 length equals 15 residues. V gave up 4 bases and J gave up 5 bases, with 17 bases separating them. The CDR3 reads CASSFLTGGGTEAFF. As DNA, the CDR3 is TGTGCCAGCAGTTTCCTGACGGGAGGCGGGACTGAAGCTTTCTTT.

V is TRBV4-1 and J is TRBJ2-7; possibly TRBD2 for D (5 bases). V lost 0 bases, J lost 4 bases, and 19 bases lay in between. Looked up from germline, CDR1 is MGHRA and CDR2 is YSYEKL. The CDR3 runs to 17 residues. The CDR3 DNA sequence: TGCGCCAGCAGCCAAGATCGGGGTTCTTCTAGCTGGTACGAGCAGTACTTC. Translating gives CASSQDRGSSSWYEQYF.

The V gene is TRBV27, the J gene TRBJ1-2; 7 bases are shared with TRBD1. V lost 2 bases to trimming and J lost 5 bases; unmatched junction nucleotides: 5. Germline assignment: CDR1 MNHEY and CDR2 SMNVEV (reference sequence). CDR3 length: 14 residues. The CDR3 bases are TGTGCCAGCAGTTTAATAGGGGGCGGGTATGGCTACACCTTC. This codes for CASSLIGGGYGYTF.

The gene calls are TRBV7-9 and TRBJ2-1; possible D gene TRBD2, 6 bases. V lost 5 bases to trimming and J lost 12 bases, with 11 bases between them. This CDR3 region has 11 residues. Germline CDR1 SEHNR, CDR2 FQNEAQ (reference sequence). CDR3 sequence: CASSTGGPQFF. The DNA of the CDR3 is TGTGCCAGCAGCACCGGAGGGCCGCAGTTCTTC.

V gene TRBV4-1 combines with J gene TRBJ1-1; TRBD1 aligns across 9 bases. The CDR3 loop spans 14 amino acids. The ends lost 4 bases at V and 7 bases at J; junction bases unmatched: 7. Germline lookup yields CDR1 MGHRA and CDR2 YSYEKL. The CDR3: CASSPQGQGGEAFF. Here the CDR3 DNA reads TGCGCCAGCAGCCCTCAGGGACAGGGTGGTGAAGCTTTCTTT.

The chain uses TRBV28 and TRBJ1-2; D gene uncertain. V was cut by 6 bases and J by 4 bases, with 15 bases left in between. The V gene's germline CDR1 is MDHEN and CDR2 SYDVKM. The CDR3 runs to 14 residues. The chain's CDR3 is CASSRRGNRYGYTF. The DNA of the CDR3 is TGTGCCAGCAGCCGTCGAGGCAACCGCTATGGCTACACCTTC.

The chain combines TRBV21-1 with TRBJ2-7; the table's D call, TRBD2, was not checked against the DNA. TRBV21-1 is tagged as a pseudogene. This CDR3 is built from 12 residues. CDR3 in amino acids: CASSRSVYEQYF. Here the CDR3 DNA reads TGTGCCAGCAGCAGGAGCGTCTACGAGCAGTACTTC.

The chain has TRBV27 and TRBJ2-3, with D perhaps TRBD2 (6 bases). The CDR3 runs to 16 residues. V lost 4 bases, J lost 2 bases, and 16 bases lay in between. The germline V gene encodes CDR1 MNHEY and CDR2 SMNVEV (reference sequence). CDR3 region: CASSSSRGTYTDTQYF. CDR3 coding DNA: TGTGCCAGCAGTTCATCCCGGGGGACCTACACAGATACGCAGTATTTT.

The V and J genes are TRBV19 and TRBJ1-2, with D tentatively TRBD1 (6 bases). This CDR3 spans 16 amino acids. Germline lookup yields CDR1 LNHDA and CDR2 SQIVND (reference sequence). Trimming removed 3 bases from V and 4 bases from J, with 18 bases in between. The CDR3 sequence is CASSILRTASLYGYTF. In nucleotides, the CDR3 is TGTGCCAGTAGTATTCTCCGGACAGCCTCCCTCTATGGCTACACCTTC.

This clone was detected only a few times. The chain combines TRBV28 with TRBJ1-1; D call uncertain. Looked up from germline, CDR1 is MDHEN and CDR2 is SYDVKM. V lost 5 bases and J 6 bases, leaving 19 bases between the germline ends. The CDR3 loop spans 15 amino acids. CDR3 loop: CASSPPPAERAEAFF. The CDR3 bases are TGTGCCAGCAGTCCCCCCCCAGCAGAACGCGCTGAAGCTTTCTTT.

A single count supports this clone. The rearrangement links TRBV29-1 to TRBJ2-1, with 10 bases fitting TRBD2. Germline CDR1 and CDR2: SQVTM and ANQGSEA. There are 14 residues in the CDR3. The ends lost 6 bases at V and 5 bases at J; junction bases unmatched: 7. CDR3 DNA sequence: TGCAGCGTCAACCCGGGACTAGCGCACAATGAGCAGTTCTTC. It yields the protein CSVNPGLAHNEQFF.

This chain's CDR3 is CASSLSGSFANEQFF. CDR3 DNA sequence: TGCGCCAGCAGCTTGAGCGGGAGCTTTGCGAATGAGCAGTTCTTC. This rearrangement joins TRBV5-1 to TRBJ2-1, with 8 bases that match TRBD2. The CDR3 length is 15 residues. The germline gives CDR1 SGHRS, CDR2 YFSETQ. Germline trimming cut 1 base from V and 7 bases from J; bases unmatched to any gene: 7.

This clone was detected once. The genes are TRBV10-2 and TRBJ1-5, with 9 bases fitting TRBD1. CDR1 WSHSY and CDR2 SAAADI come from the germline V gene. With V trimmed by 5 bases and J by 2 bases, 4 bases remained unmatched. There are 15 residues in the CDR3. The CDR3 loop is CASSSTGGGNQPQHF. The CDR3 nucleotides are TGCGCCAGCAGTTCCACAGGGGGCGGCAATCAGCCCCAGCATTTT.

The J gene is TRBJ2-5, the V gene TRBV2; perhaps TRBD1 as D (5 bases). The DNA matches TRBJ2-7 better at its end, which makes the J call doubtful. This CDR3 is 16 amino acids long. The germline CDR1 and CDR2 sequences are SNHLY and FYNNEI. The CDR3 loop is CASSEDQGWGSYEQYF. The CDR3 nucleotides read TGTGCCAGCAGTGAAGATCAGGGTTGGGGCTCCTACGAGCAGTACTTC.

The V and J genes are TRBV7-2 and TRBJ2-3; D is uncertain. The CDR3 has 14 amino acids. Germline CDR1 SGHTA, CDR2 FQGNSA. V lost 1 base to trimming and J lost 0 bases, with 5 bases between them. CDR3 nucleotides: TGTGCCAGCAGCTTAGGCCCAAGCACAGATACGCAGTATTTT. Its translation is CASSLGPSTDTQYF.

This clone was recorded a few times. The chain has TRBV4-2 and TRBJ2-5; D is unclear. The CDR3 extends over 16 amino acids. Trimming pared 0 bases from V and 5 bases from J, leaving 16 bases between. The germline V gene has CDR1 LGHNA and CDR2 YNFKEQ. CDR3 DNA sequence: TGTGCCAGCAGCCAAGATCCCTCACTTCTCGGGGAGACCCAGTACTTC. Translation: CASSQDPSLLGETQYF.